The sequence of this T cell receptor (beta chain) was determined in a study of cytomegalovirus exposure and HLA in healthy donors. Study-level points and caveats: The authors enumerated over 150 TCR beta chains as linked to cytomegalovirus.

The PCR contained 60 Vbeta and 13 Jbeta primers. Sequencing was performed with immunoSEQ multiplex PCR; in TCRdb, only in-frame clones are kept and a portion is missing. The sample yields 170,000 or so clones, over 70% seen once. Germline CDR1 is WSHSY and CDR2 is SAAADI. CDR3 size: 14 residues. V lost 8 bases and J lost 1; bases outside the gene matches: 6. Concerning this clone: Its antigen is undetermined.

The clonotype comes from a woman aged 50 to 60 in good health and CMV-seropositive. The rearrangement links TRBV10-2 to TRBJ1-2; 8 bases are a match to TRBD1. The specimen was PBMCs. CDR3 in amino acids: CASSDRDGNYGYTF. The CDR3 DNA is TGCGCCAGCTCGGACAGGGACGGTAACTATGGCTACACCTTC.